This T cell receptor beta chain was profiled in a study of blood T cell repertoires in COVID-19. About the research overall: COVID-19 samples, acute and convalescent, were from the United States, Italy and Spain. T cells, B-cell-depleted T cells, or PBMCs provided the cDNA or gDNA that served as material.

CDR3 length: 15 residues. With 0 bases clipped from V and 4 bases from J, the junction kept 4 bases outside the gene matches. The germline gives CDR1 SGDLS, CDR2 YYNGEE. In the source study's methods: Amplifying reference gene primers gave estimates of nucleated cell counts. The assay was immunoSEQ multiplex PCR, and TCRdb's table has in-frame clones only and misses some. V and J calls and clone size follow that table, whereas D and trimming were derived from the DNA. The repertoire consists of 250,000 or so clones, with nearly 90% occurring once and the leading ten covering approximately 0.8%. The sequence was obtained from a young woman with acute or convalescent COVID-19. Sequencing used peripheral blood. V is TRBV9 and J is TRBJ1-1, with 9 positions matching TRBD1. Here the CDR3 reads CASSVGDREITEAFF. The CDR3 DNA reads TGTGCCAGCAGCGTAGGGGACAGGGAGATCACTGAAGCTTTCTTT.